Each of the 8 T cell receptor beta chains below was sequenced from the same sample in a study of blood T cells in healthy people across ages. For the second PCR, which ran for 7 to 11 cycles, a sample-barcoded 5' primer and a J-beta primer mix were used. TCRdb analysed the 5' RACE reads with MiXCR anew, one entry per CDR3 protein. The sample records roughly 800,000 distinct CDR3 sequences, roughly 25% being singletons. The same sample was also studied in work on T cells of mothers and their children.

Sequenced sample: blood. The source is a boy aged 5-17 years in good health.

The genes are TRBV12-3 or TRBV12-4 and TRBJ2-1; possible D gene TRBD2, 7 bases. V dropped 5 bases and J dropped 0 bases, with 14 bases sitting between them. CDR3 length: 16 amino acids. The chain's CDR3 is CASSPGGGHSYNEQFF. DNA of the CDR3: TGTGCCAGCAGTCCTGGGGGGGGCCACTCCTACAATGAGCAGTTCTTC.

V and J are TRBV6-5 and TRBJ1-2, with a tentative D call TRBD1 (6 bases). Trimming shortened V by 4 bases and J by 4 bases, and 16 bases separated the two germline ends. This CDR3 region has 15 residues. The germline gives CDR1 MNHEY, CDR2 SVGAGI. DNA of the CDR3: TGTGCCAGCAGTTCCTACCTACAGGGATTCTATGGCTACACCTTC. Translation gives CASSSYLQGFYGYTF.

This clonotype was detected only a few times. CDR3 residues: CAIRTDNEQFF. CDR3 DNA sequence: TGTGCCATCCGGACAGACAATGAGCAGTTCTTC. The rearrangement uses TRBV10-3 and TRBJ2-1; weak D call: TRBD1 (6 bases). This CDR3 is built from 11 residues. Germline CDR1 and CDR2: ENHRY and SYGVKD. Trimming left V 8 bases short and J 5 bases short, with 7 bases between.

This clonotype appeared a few times. This sequence joins TRBV12-3 or TRBV12-4 and TRBJ2-3; D is unclear. V shed 3 bases and J shed 4 bases, with 14 bases lying between them. The CDR3 totals 15 residues. The CDR3 DNA sequence: TGTGCCAGCAGTTTGATGGGGAAGGCATCAGATACGCAGTATTTT. Protein: CASSLMGKASDTQYF.

This clonotype was seen more than once but under ten times. The V gene is TRBV28, the J gene TRBJ1-5, with D maybe TRBD1 (5 bases). Germline lookup yields CDR1 MDHEN and CDR2 SYDVKM. V was pared by 6 bases and J by 7 bases, with 16 bases between. The CDR3 runs 14 residues. The CDR3 loop reads CASRELGQGQPQHF. The CDR3 DNA reads TGTGCCAGCAGAGAACTGGGCCAGGGACAGCCCCAGCATTTT.

The chain combines TRBV20-1 with TRBJ2-1; 13 bases map to TRBD2. Germline-derived CDR1 and CDR2 are DFQATT and SNEGSKA (reference sequence). J was trimmed by 9 bases and V by 7 bases; bases with no gene match: 9. This CDR3 contains 14 residues. The CDR3 here is CSVAPGLAGFEQFF. CDR3 sequence (DNA): TGCAGTGTCGCACCGGGACTAGCGGGGTTTGAGCAGTTCTTC.

Notes on this clonotype: A read error may produce the germline difference seen at one junction end. The rearrangement links TRBV7-9 to TRBJ2-2; TRBD2 matches 7 bases. The CDR3 consists of 15 residues. In germline, CDR1 is SEHNR, CDR2 FQNEAQ (reference sequence). The CDR3 is CASSLAVVVTGELFF. The CDR3 DNA reads as TGTGCCAGCAGCCTAGCGGTTGTTGTCACCGGGGAGCTGTTTTTT.

This clonotype was recorded a few times. The CDR3, as DNA: TGTGCCAGCAGCGTTGGGGACAGGGTGAGCTACACCTTC. This translates into CASSVGDRVSYTF. The V gene is TRBV9, the J gene TRBJ1-2; 9 bases line up with TRBD1. Germline V gene data show CDR1 as SGDLS and CDR2 as YYNGEE. The CDR3 contains 13 residues. With 2 bases clipped from V and 9 bases from J, the junction kept 5 bases outside the gene matches.